The source of this T cell receptor (beta chain) is a study of yellow fever vaccine responses in identical twins (dated by TCRdb to the late 2010s). Describing the broader study: In the study, vaccine-responding T cell clones were precisely tracked in identical twins.

In the case of this clonotype: This clone's antigen is unknown. One base away there is no much larger clone; base qualities are not given.

Receptor amplification or capture employed RT-PCR. The listed sequencing device is Illumina HiSeq 2500. TCRdb ran its own pipeline on the public reads, namely fastp trimming at Q25 and MiXCR clone calling, and kept in-frame beta chains. For every CDR3 protein sequence, its rows merge into one entry that carries the most common genes and DNA. The sample records under 9,000 distinct CDR3 sequences, roughly 83% of which are singletons. Roughly 2% of the sample goes to the ten largest clones. Study-wide findings and limitations: The T cell response to vaccination in identical twins was reported by the authors to appear partly convergent and partly personalized.

The CDR3 sequence holds 15 residues, the cysteine and phenylalanine included. Only the CDR3 portion is preserved as DNA: 45 bases, with reading frame beginning at the first base. CDR1 and CDR2 were assigned from the germline V gene as LGHNA and YNFKEQ. Unmatched junction bases come to 2, with V trimmed by 2 bases and J by 1 base. The source material was T cells from blood (PBMCs), unsorted or a sorted subset (not recorded which), sampled before or after yellow fever vaccination (not recorded which). Recombination linked TRBV4-2 to TRBJ2-3, with TRBD1 matching 8 junction bases. This receptor was identified in a young woman who received the yellow fever vaccine. Donor details come from another sample of the same person, matched by shared clones. Read as DNA, the sequence is TGTGCCAGCAGCCAACAGGGGGCCGGCACAGATACGCAGTATTTT. This sequence encodes CASSQQGAGTDTQYF.